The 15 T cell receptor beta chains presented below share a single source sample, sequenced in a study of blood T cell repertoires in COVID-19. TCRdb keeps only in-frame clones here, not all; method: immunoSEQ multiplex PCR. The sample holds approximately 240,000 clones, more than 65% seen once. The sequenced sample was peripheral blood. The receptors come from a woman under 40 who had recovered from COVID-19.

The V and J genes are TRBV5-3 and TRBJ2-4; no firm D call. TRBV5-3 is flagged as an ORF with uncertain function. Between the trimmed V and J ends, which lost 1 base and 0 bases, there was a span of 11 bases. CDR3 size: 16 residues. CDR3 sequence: CARSLSTLLAKNIQYF. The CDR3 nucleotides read TGTGCCAGAAGCTTGTCTACTTTGCTAGCCAAAAACATTCAGTACTTC.

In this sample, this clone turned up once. The CDR3 loop reads CASSTFQGAQETQYF. CDR3 DNA sequence: TGCGCCAGCAGCACCTTTCAGGGGGCTCAAGAGACCCAGTACTTC. This chain uses TRBV5-1 with TRBJ2-5, with 8 positions matching TRBD1. Germline assignment: CDR1 SGHRS and CDR2 YFSETQ. The CDR3 covers 15 residues. Trimming at V came to 4 bases and at J to 2 bases, leaving 7 bases not matched to a gene.

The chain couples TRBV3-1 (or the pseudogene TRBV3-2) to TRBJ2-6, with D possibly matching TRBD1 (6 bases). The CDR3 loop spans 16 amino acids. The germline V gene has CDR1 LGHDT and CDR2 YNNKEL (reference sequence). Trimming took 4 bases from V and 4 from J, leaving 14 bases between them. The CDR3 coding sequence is TGTGCCAGCAGCCGCGAAAGGGGGACCGGGGCCAACGTCCTGACTTTC. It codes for CASSRERGTGANVLTF.

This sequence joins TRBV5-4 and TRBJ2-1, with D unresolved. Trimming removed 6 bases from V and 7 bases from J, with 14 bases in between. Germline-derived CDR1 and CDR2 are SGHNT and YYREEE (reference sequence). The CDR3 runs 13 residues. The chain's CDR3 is CASNLMPSNEQFF. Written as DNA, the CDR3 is TGTGCCAGCAACTTAATGCCTAGTAATGAGCAGTTCTTC. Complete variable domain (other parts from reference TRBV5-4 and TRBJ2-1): ETGVTQSPTHLIKTRGQQVTLRCSSQSGHNTVSWYQQALGQGPQFIFQYYREEENGRGNFPPRFSGLQFPNYSSELNVNALELDDSALYLCASNLMPSNEQFFGPGTRLTVL.

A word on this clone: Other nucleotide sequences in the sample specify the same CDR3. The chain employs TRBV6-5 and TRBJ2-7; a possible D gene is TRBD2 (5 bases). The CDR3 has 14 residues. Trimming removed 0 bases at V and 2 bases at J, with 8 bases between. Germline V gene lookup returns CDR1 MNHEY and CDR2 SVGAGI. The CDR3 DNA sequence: TGTGCCAGCAGTTACTCGGCGGGTACCTACGAGCAGTACTTC. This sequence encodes CASSYSAGTYEQYF.

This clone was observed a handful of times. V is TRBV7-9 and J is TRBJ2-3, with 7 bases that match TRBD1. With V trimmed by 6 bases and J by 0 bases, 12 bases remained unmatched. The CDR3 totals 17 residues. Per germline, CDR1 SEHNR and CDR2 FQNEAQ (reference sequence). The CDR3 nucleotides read TGTGCCAGCAGTCTTGGCAGGGGGATCTCTAGCACAGATACGCAGTATTTT. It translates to CASSLGRGISSTDTQYF.

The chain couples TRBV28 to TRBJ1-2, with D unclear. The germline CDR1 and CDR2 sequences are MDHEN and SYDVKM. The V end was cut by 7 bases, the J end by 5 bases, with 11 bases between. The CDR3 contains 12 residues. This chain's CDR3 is CASISPSYGYTF. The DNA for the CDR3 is TGTGCCAGCATCTCCCCCTCTTATGGCTACACCTTC.

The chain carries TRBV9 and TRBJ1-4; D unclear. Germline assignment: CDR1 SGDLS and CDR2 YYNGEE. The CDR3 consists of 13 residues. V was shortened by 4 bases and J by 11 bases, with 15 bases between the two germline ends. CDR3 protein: CASSLDRGGKLFF. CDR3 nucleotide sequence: TGTGCCAGCAGCCTAGACCGCGGCGGGAAACTGTTTTTT. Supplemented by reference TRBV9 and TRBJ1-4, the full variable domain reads DSGVTQTPKHLITATGQRVTLRCSPRSGDLSVYWYQQSLDQGLQFLIQYYNGEERAKGNILERFSAQQFPDLHSELNLSSLELGDSALYFCASSLDRGGKLFFGSGTQLSVL.

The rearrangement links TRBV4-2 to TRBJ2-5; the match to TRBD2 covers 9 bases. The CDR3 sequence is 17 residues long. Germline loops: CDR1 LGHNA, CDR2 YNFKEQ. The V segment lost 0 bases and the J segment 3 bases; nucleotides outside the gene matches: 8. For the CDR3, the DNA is TGTGCCAGCAGCCAAGATAGCCCCCCTAGCGGGAAAGAGACCCAGTACTTC. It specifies CASSQDSPPSGKETQYF.

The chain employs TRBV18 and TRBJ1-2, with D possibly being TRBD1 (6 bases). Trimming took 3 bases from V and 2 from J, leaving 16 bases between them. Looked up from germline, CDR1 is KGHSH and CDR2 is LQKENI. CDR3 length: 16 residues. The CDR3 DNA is TGTGCCAGCTCACCTAACAGCAGGGGATCGAACTATGGCTACACCTTC. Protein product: CASSPNSRGSNYGYTF.

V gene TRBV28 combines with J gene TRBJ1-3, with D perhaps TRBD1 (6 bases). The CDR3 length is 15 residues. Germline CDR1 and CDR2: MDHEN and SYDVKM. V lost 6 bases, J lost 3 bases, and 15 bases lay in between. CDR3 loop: CASSLGTLDGNTIYF. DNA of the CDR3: TGTGCCAGCAGCCTCGGGACATTGGATGGAAACACCATATATTTT.

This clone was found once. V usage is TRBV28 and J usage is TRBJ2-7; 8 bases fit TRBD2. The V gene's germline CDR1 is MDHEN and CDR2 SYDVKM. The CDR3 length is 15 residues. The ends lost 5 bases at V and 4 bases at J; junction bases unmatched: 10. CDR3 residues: CASSTPVTSVYEQYF. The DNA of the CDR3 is TGTGCCAGCAGTACCCCAGTGACTAGCGTTTACGAGCAGTACTTC.

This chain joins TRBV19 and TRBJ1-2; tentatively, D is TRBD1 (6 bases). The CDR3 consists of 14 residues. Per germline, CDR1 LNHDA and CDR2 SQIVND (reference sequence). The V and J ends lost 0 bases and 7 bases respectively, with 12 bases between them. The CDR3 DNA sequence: TGTGCCAGTAGTATAGAGGGGGCGACCGGTGGCTACACCTTC. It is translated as CASSIEGATGGYTF.

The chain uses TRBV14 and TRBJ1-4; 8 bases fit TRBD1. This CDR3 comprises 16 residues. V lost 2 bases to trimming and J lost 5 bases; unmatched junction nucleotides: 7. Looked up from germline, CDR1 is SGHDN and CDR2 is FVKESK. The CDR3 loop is CASSQPGAGGNEKLFF. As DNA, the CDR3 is TGTGCCAGCAGCCAACCGGGGGCAGGGGGCAATGAAAAACTGTTTTTT. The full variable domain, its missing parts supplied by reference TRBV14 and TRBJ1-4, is EAGVTQFPSHSVIEKGQTVTLRCDPISGHDNLYWYRRVMGKEIKFLLHFVKESKQDESGMPNNRFLAERTGGTYSTLKVQPAELEDSGVYFCASSQPGAGGNEKLFFGSGTQLSVL.

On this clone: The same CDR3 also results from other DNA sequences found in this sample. This chain's CDR3 is CASSLSGPYEQYF. The CDR3 nucleotides are TGTGCCAGCAGCTTAAGCGGACCTTACGAGCAGTACTTC. The chain couples TRBV12-3 or TRBV12-4 to TRBJ2-7; D might be TRBD2 (5 bases). The CDR3 consists of 13 residues. Between the trimmed V and J ends, which lost 6 bases and 4 bases, there was a span of 13 bases.